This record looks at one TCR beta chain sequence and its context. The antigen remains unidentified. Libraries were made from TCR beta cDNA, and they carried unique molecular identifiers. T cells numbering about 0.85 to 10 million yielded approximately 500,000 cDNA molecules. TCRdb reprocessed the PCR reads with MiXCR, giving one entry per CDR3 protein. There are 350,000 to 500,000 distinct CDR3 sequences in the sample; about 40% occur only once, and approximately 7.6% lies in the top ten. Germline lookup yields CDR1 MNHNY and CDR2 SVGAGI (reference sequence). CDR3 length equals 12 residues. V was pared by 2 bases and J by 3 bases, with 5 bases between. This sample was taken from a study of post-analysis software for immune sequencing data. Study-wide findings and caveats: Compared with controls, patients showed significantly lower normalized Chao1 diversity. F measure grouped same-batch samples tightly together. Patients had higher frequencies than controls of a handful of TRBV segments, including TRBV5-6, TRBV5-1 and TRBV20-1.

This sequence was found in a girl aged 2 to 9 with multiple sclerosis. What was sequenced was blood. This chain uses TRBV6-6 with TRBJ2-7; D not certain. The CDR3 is CASSYAVYEQYF. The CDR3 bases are TGTGCCAGCAGTTACGCGGTCTACGAGCAGTACTTC.